These 10 T cell receptor beta chains were all obtained from the same sample, sequenced in a study of blood T cell repertoires in COVID-19. The method was immunoSEQ multiplex PCR; TCRdb's version includes in-frame clones alone and lacks a portion of them. The sample shows about 230,000 clones, about 91% of them seen only once. The material sequenced was PBMCs or T cells enriched from blood (not recorded which). The receptors were sampled from a woman in her forties with acute COVID-19.

The chain carries TRBV5-1 and TRBJ2-1; 12 nucleotides align to TRBD2. The CDR3 totals 16 residues. The trim removed 4 bases at V and 8 bases at J, leaving 10 bases unmatched. In germline, CDR1 is SGHRS, CDR2 YFSETQ. In nucleotides, the CDR3 is TGCGCCAGCAGCCTCGGACTAGCGGGGATAGGAGATGAGCAGTTCTTC. Its protein product is CASSLGLAGIGDEQFF.

The chain joins TRBV30 to TRBJ1-1; a weak D match, TRBD1 (6 bases). The CDR3 totals 15 residues. CDR1 is GTSNPN, CDR2 SVGIG, per germline (reference sequence). V dropped 0 bases and J dropped 1 base, with 12 bases sitting between them. This chain's CDR3 is CAWSVTGLTNTEAFF. The CDR3 DNA follows: TGTGCCTGGAGTGTAACAGGGCTTACGAACACTGAAGCTTTCTTT. The full variable domain, in which reference TRBV30 and TRBJ1-1 provide the parts outside the CDR3, is SQTIHQWPATLVQPVGSPLSLECTVEGTSNPNLYWYRQAAGRGLQLLFYSVGIGQISSEVPQNLSASRPQDRQFILSSKKLLLSDSGFYLCAWSVTGLTNTEAFFGQGTRLTVV.

This clone was picked up one time. The genes are TRBV10-3 and TRBJ1-1, with 7 bases aligning to TRBD1. Looked up from germline, CDR1 is ENHRY and CDR2 is SYGVKD. The CDR3 has 15 residues. The trim removed 3 bases at V and 4 bases at J, leaving 8 bases unmatched. This CDR3 is CAISDQGTVGTEAFF. Written as DNA, the CDR3 is TGTGCCATCAGTGATCAAGGGACAGTCGGCACTGAAGCTTTCTTT.

The chain is built from TRBV18 and TRBJ2-5, with 13 nucleotides matching TRBD2. V gave up 3 bases and J gave up 4 bases; unmatched junction bases: 14. Germline CDR1 and CDR2: KGHSH and LQKENI. This CDR3 is 19 amino acids long. CDR3 region: CASSPQPVARLAGGETQYF. The CDR3 nucleotides are TGTGCCAGCTCACCTCAGCCGGTAGCTCGACTAGCGGGAGGAGAGACCCAGTACTTC.

The rearrangement uses TRBV27 and TRBJ2-4; D is perhaps TRBD1 (6 bases). The germline V gene encodes CDR1 MNHEY and CDR2 SMNVEV (reference sequence). This CDR3 comprises 15 residues. V gave up 8 bases and J gave up 7 bases, with 21 bases separating them. CDR3 region: CASASWAGAGNIQYF. The DNA for the CDR3 is TGTGCCAGCGCTAGTTGGGCAGGGGCAGGGAACATTCAGTACTTC.

The chain is built from TRBV6-5 and TRBJ1-3; possible D gene TRBD1, 5 bases. CDR3 length: 14 amino acids. The germline V and J ends were trimmed by 0 bases and 9 bases, with 12 bases remaining between them. Germline values: CDR1 MNHEY, CDR2 SVGAGI. The CDR3 DNA reads TGTGCCAGCAGTTACTCGGCAGGGAAGGCCACCATATATTTT. This translates into CASSYSAGKATIYF.

The rearrangement joins TRBV5-6 to TRBJ2-7, with 9 nucleotides matching TRBD1. The CDR3 loop spans 14 amino acids. With 3 bases clipped from V and 5 bases from J, the junction kept 6 bases outside the gene matches. The germline V gene has CDR1 SGHDT and CDR2 YYEEEE. The CDR3 here is CASSSPTGGHEQYF. CDR3 nucleotide sequence: TGTGCCAGCAGCTCGCCGACAGGGGGGCACGAGCAGTACTTC.

This clone was observed once. The chain carries TRBV5-6 and TRBJ2-6, with TRBD1 as a possible D gene (6 bases). CDR1 SGHDT and CDR2 YYEEEE come from the germline V gene. This CDR3 is built from 16 residues. V shed 3 bases and J shed 4 bases, with 14 bases lying between them. Here the CDR3 reads CASSSEGGYGANVLTF. The CDR3 DNA reads TGTGCCAGCAGCTCCGAAGGGGGTTACGGGGCCAACGTCCTGACTTTC.

The V and J genes are TRBV19 and TRBJ1-1; the D gene is possibly TRBD1 (5 bases). Deletions cut 3 bases from V and 4 bases from J, with 12 bases between. Germline assignment: CDR1 LNHDA and CDR2 SQIVND (reference sequence). The CDR3 has 14 residues. The CDR3 coding sequence is TGTGCCAGTAGTATGGACAAAGAGAGCACTGAAGCTTTCTTT. It specifies CASSMDKESTEAFF.

This clone was detected only a few times. V usage is TRBV3-1 (or the pseudogene TRBV3-2) and J usage is TRBJ2-7; tentative D call: TRBD1 (6 bases). From germline, CDR1 is LGHDT and CDR2 YNNKEL (reference sequence). Trimming left V 2 bases short and J 1 base short, with 12 bases between. CDR3 length: 15 residues. CDR3 sequence reads: CASSQMAGTSYEQYF. The CDR3 region has the DNA TGTGCCAGCAGCCAAATGGCCGGGACATCCTACGAGCAGTACTTC.